This entry features one T cell receptor beta chain sequence. Its antigen remains unidentified. The sample belongs to a study of cytomegalovirus exposure and HLA in healthy donors. Findings of the study overall: Analysis performed later showed TCR beta chains linked to HLA being more clonally expanded than equally common others.

With 60 Vbeta and 13 Jbeta primers, the PCR was carried out. The assay was immunoSEQ multiplex PCR, and TCRdb's table has in-frame clones only and misses some. The table has about 150,000 clones, 73% seen once. Trimming removed 4 bases at V and 0 bases at J, with 5 bases between. The CDR3 is made up of 14 amino acids. Germline loops: CDR1 SGHDT, CDR2 YYEEEE. This sequence joins TRBV5-6 and TRBJ1-6, with D hard to call. The receptor was derived from a woman younger than 35 in good health and CMV-seronegative. Sequencing used PBMCs. CDR3 sequence: CASSASSYNSPLHF. As DNA, the CDR3 is TGTGCCAGCAGCGCGAGCTCCTATAATTCACCCCTCCACTTT.